Listed here is a single TCR beta chain. The entry originates in a study of CD8 T cells in Susac syndrome. Sequencing targeted TCR beta in blood CD8+ and CD4+ T cells. An amount of RNA that ranged from roughly 0.5 to 1 ug was reverse transcribed with random hexamers. From the immunoSEQ multiplex PCR reads, TCRdb called clonotypes with MiXCR, one entry per CDR3 protein. This table has 150,000 to 200,000 distinct CDR3 sequences, 85% to 95% appearing once. Germline CDR1 and CDR2: MNHNY and SVGAGI (reference sequence). This CDR3 contains 15 residues. V dropped 8 bases and J dropped 2; count of bases not matched to a gene: 3.

This clonotype was sampled from a human donor in good health. The genes are TRBV6-6 and TRBJ2-5, with 15 bases lining up with TRBD2. Sequencing input: CD4+ T cells from PBMCs. CDR3 sequence (DNA): TGTGCCAGCTGGACTAGCGGGGGGGCGCAAGAGACCCAGTACTTC. Protein sequence: CASWTSGGAQETQYF.